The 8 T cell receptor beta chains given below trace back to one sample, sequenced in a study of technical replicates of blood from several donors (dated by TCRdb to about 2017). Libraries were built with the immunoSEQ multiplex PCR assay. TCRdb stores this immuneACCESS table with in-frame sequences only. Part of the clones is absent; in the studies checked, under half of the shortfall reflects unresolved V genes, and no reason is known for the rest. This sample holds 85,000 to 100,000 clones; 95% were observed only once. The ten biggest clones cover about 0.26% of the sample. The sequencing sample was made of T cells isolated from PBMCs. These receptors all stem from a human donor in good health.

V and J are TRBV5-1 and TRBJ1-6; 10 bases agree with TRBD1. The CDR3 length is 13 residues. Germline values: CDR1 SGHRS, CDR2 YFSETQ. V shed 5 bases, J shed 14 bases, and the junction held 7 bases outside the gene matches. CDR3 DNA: TGCGCCAGCAGGCCCAGACAGGGGGCGTCCCTCCACTTT. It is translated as CASRPRQGASLHF.

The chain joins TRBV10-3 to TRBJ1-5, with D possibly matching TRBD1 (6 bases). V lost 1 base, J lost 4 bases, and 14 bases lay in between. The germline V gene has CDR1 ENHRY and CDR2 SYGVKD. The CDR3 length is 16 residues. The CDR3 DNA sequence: TGTGCCATCAGTGAGTTAACAGGGTGGGAGAATCAGCCCCAGCATTTT. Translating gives CAISELTGWENQPQHF.

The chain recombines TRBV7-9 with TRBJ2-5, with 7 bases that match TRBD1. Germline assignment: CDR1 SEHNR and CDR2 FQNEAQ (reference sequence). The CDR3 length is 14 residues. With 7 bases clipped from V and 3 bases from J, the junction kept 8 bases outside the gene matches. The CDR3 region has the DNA TGTGCCAGCAAGGACAGGAAACTTAAAGAGACCCAGTACTTC. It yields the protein CASKDRKLKETQYF.

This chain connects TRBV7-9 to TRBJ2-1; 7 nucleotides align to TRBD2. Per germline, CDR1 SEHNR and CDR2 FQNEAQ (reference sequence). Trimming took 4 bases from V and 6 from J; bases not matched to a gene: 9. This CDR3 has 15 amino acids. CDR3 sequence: CASSSQRGRANEQFF. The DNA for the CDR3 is TGTGCCAGCAGCTCCCAGCGGGGCCGGGCCAATGAGCAGTTCTTC.

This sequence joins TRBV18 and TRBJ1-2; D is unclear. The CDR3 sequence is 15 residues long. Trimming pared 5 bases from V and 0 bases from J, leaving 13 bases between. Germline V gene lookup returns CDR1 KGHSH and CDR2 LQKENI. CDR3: CASSREDGPNYGYTF. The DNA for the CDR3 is TGTGCCAGCTCAAGGGAGGACGGTCCTAACTATGGCTACACCTTC.

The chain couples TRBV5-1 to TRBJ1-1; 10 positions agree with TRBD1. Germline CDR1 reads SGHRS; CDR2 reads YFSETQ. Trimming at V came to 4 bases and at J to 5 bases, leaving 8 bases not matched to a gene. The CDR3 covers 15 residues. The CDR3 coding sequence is TGCGCCAGCAGCGCGGGACAGGGGCAGACGACTGAAGCTTTCTTT. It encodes CASSAGQGQTTEAFF.

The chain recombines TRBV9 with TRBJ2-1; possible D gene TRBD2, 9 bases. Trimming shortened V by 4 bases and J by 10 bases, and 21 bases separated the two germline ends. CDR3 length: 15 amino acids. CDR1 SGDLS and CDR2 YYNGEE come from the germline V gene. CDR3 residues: CASSPGQGAGGEQFF. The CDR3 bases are TGTGCCAGCAGCCCCGGCCAGGGGGCGGGGGGGGAGCAGTTCTTC.

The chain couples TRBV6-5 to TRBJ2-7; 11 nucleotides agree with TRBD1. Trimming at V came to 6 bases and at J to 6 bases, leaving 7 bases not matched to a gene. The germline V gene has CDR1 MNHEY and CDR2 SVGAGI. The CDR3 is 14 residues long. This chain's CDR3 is CASRRSGTGGEQYF. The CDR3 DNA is TGTGCCAGCAGAAGATCCGGGACAGGGGGCGAGCAGTACTTC.